This T cell receptor (beta chain) came from a study of identical twins. MiXCR, applied by TCRdb to the 5' RACE reads, yields one record per CDR3 protein. Here the sample spans around 550,000 distinct CDR3 sequences, approximately 14% being singletons. This CDR3 is built from 17 residues. The germline V gene encodes CDR1 MDHEN and CDR2 SYDVKM. V lost 2 bases and J 3 bases, leaving 18 bases between the germline ends. These sequences were also reported in another study, on yellow fever vaccine responses in identical twins.

This clonotype was sampled from a woman aged 18-30 years in good health. The specimen was CD4+ T cells sorted from blood. This chain joins TRBV28 and TRBJ2-3; either TRBD1 or TRBD2 may fit D (5 bases each). This chain's CDR3 is CASSLATGLAGTDTQYF. Written as DNA, the CDR3 is TGTGCCAGCAGTTTAGCCACCGGGCTAGCAGGGACAGATACGCAGTATTTT.